This entry lists 31 T cell receptor beta chains sequenced from one sample in a study of Tregs in tolerant kidney transplant recipients. Here immunoSEQ multiplex PCR was the method, and the copy in TCRdb shows in-frame clones only, minus some. This sample carries approximately 98,000 clones, around 90% of them seen once, and the ten largest clones take about 0.35%. This specimen consisted of CD4+ T cells from blood, obtained before the transplant. These receptors were obtained from a human donor who received a combined kidney and bone marrow transplant.

The chain employs TRBV9 and TRBJ2-2; the match to TRBD1 covers 8 bases. With 4 bases clipped from V and 1 base from J, the junction kept 9 bases outside the gene matches. CDR3 length equals 17 residues. From germline, CDR1 is SGDLS and CDR2 YYNGEE. CDR3 residues: CASSYTWDRQNTGELFF. The CDR3 DNA sequence: TGTGCCAGCAGCTACACTTGGGACAGGCAGAACACCGGGGAGCTGTTTTTT.

The rearrangement joins TRBV28 to TRBJ1-1; TRBD1 matches at 9 bases. CDR3 length: 12 residues. CDR1 is MDHEN, CDR2 SYDVKM, per germline. J lost 8 bases, V lost 6 bases, and 4 bases had no gene match. The CDR3 DNA sequence: TGTGCCAGCAGGGTACAGGGGGCAGAAGCTTTCTTT. It translates to CASRVQGAEAFF.

The rearrangement uses TRBV6-1 and TRBJ2-1; 7 bases are a match to TRBD1. The CDR3 sequence is 15 residues long. Losses at the gene ends were 6 bases for V and 4 bases for J; bases not matched to a gene: 9. Germline V gene sequence: CDR1 MNHNS, CDR2 SASEGT. CDR3 bases: TGTGCCAGCAGCCCAGGCGCGACAGGGTACAATGAGCAGTTCTTC. Its translation: CASSPGATGYNEQFF.

This chain uses TRBV7-2 with TRBJ2-2; 11 bases map to TRBD2. There are 19 residues in the CDR3. Germline CDR1 reads SGHTA; CDR2 reads FQGNSA. V shed 3 bases and J 6 bases; nucleotides not matched to a gene: 15. The CDR3 nucleotides are TGTGCCAGCAGCTTTCGACCGGGACTAGCGGCCACTGGAGCCGGGGAGCTGTTTTTT. Translating gives CASSFRPGLAATGAGELFF.

The chain combines TRBV6-6 with TRBJ1-5, with TRBD1 matching over 9 bases. The CDR3 contains 15 residues. Germline CDR1 reads MNHNY; CDR2 reads SVGAGI (reference sequence). Losses at the gene ends were 7 bases for V and 4 bases for J; bases not matched to a gene: 8. CDR3 in amino acids: CASTLVGQGNQPQHF. CDR3 sequence (DNA): TGTGCCAGCACCCTAGTGGGACAGGGTAATCAGCCCCAGCATTTT.

V and J are TRBV7-8 and TRBJ2-1; the D gene is possibly TRBD1 (5 bases). Germline V gene data show CDR1 as SGHVS and CDR2 as FQNEAQ. Trimming left V 5 bases short and J 5 bases short, with 13 bases between. The length of the CDR3 is 14 residues. The CDR3 nucleotides are TGTGCCAGCAGCCCCAGGGCAGTAAACAATGAGCAGTTCTTC. Its translation is CASSPRAVNNEQFF. The whole variable domain, remainder taken from reference TRBV7-8 and TRBJ2-1, is GAGVSQSPRYKVAKRGQDVALRCDPISGHVSLFWYQQALGQGPEFLTYFQNEAQLDKSGLPSDRFFAERPEGSVSTLKIQRTQQEDSAVYLCASSPRAVNNEQFFGPGTRLTVL.

The J gene is TRBJ2-7, the V gene TRBV10-3; TRBD1 agrees at 9 bases. The CDR3 runs to 13 residues. Germline CDR1 ENHRY, CDR2 SYGVKD. Losses at the gene ends were 7 bases for V and 4 bases for J; bases not matched to a gene: 5. The CDR3 sequence: CAIKKGQGYEQYF. CDR3 in DNA: TGTGCCATCAAGAAGGGACAGGGTTACGAGCAGTACTTC.

This chain connects TRBV18 to TRBJ1-4; no definite D call. Trimming cost V 0 bases and J 6 bases, with 14 bases left between them. CDR3 length: 16 residues. Germline V lookup: CDR1 KGHSH, CDR2 LQKENI. The CDR3 here is CASSPPSGRMDEKLFF. For the CDR3, the DNA is TGTGCCAGCTCACCACCGTCGGGGAGGATGGATGAAAAACTGTTTTTT. Supplemented by reference TRBV18 and TRBJ1-4, the full variable domain reads NAGVMQNPRHLVRRRGQEARLRCSPMKGHSHVYWYRQLPEEGLKFMVYLQKENIIDESGMPKERFSAEFPKEGPSILRIQQVVRGDSAAYFCASSPPSGRMDEKLFFGSGTQLSVL.

The rearrangement links TRBV18 to TRBJ1-1, with D possibly matching TRBD1 (6 bases). The CDR3 totals 15 residues. In germline, CDR1 is KGHSH, CDR2 LQKENI. The V gene lost 3 bases and the J gene lost 4 bases, with 15 bases spanning the gap. The CDR3 reads CASSPMGAGSTEAFF. The CDR3 DNA sequence: TGTGCCAGCTCACCTATGGGGGCAGGGAGCACTGAAGCTTTCTTT.

Here the CDR3 DNA reads TGCGCCAGCAGCCTTACGCTAGGTCCCTACGAGCAGTACTTC. Its translation is CASSLTLGPYEQYF. The chain carries TRBV4-1 and TRBJ2-7; no definite D call. The CDR3 spans 14 residues. Between the trimmed V and J ends, which lost 4 bases and 2 bases, there was a span of 12 bases. Looked up from germline, CDR1 is MGHRA and CDR2 is YSYEKL.

This chain links TRBV7-8 with TRBJ2-7; tentatively, D is TRBD1 (5 bases). V lost 1 base, J lost 2 bases, and 12 bases lay in between. This CDR3 has 15 residues. Per germline, CDR1 SGHVS and CDR2 FQNEAQ. CDR3 sequence reads: CASSLEMAGPYEQYF. The CDR3, as DNA: TGTGCCAGCAGCTTAGAAATGGCAGGGCCCTACGAGCAGTACTTC.

The CDR3 region has the DNA TGTGCCAGCAGCGCAGGCGGGGGAGATACGCAGTATTTT. Amino acid sequence: CASSAGGGDTQYF. This sequence joins TRBV7-9 and TRBJ2-3; TRBD2 agrees at 7 bases. Germline CDR1 and CDR2: SEHNR and FQNEAQ (reference sequence). This CDR3 is built from 13 residues. J gave up 5 bases and V 5 bases, and 4 bases lay outside the gene matches.

The J gene is TRBJ1-1, the V gene TRBV5-8, with 8 bases lining up with TRBD1. This CDR3 is 14 amino acids long. Germline lookup yields CDR1 SGHTS and CDR2 YDEGEE. V shed 4 bases, J shed 4 bases, and the junction held 6 bases outside the gene matches. Here the CDR3 reads CASSRNRGGTEAFF. Written as DNA, the CDR3 is TGTGCCAGCAGCCGGAACAGGGGGGGCACTGAAGCTTTCTTT.

This sequence joins TRBV11-2 and TRBJ1-1; 8 nucleotides line up with TRBD1. This CDR3 has 14 residues. CDR1 is SGHAT and CDR2 is FQNNGV in the germline V gene. J was trimmed by 5 bases and V by 4 bases; bases with no gene match: 6. CDR3 nucleotide sequence: TGTGCCAGCAGCTCCCAGGGGGCACGGACTGAAGCTTTCTTT. It specifies CASSSQGARTEAFF.

The chain carries TRBV7-8 and TRBJ2-3, with 11 positions matching TRBD2. The CDR3 is 17 residues long. From germline, CDR1 is SGHVS and CDR2 FQNEAQ. J lost 6 bases, V lost 5 bases, and 13 bases had no gene match. CDR3: CASSENGLAGGRDTQYF. Written as DNA, the CDR3 is TGTGCCAGCAGCGAAAACGGGCTAGCGGGGGGCAGGGATACGCAGTATTTT.

The rearrangement uses TRBV30 and TRBJ1-3, with 10 bases that match TRBD1. CDR1 is GTSNPN, CDR2 SVGIG, per germline (reference sequence). There are 15 residues in the CDR3. The V segment lost 2 bases and the J segment 4 bases; nucleotides outside the gene matches: 5. The CDR3 nucleotides read TGTGCCTGGAGTAGAGACAGGGGGCCCGGAAACACCATATATTTT. Translating gives CAWSRDRGPGNTIYF. Together with reference TRBV30 and TRBJ1-3, the CDR3 gives the full variable domain: SQTIHQWPATLVQPVGSPLSLECTVEGTSNPNLYWYRQAAGRGLQLLFYSVGIGQISSEVPQNLSASRPQDRQFILSSKKLLLSDSGFYLCAWSRDRGPGNTIYFGEGSWLTVV.

V is TRBV11-3 and J is TRBJ2-3; D perhaps matches TRBD2 (5 bases). Deletions cut 4 bases from V and 0 bases from J, with 11 bases between. The germline CDR1 and CDR2 sequences are SGHNT and YENEEA. The CDR3 contains 15 residues. CDR3 sequence: CASSSGVGSTDTQYF. As DNA, the CDR3 is TGTGCCAGCAGCTCCGGGGTGGGTAGCACAGATACGCAGTATTTT.

This chain connects TRBV7-8 to TRBJ1-5; D might be TRBD1 (6 bases). The length of the CDR3 is 15 residues. Trimming pared 5 bases from V and 1 base from J, leaving 12 bases between. The germline V gene has CDR1 SGHVS and CDR2 FQNEAQ. The CDR3 protein is CASSPTGPSNQPQHF. The CDR3 region has the DNA TGTGCCAGCAGCCCAACAGGGCCGAGCAATCAGCCCCAGCATTTT.

This clone was found a few times. The V and J genes are TRBV2 and TRBJ2-7, with TRBD1 matching 7 bases. The germline V gene has CDR1 SNHLY and CDR2 FYNNEI. CDR3 length: 13 residues. Trimming took 7 bases from V and 2 from J; bases not matched to a gene: 5. The CDR3 protein is CASIDDRAYEQYF. For the CDR3, the DNA is TGTGCCAGCATCGATGACAGGGCCTACGAGCAGTACTTC.

The chain employs TRBV27 and TRBJ2-7; TRBD2 agrees at 8 bases. J gave up 0 bases and V 6 bases, and 4 bases lay outside the gene matches. This CDR3 is 14 amino acids long. The germline gives CDR1 MNHEY, CDR2 SMNVEV (reference sequence). The CDR3 here is CASRPGLASYEQYF. The CDR3 DNA follows: TGTGCCAGCAGGCCAGGACTAGCCTCCTACGAGCAGTACTTC.

This chain links TRBV7-6 with TRBJ2-7, with TRBD1 identical over 8 bases. CDR1 is SGHVS, CDR2 FNYEAQ, per germline. This CDR3 is 16 amino acids long. V lost 3 bases, J lost 6 bases, and 13 bases stayed unmatched. CDR3 sequence: CASSFSFGQGALEQYF. DNA of the CDR3: TGTGCCAGCAGCTTCAGCTTTGGGCAGGGGGCGCTCGAGCAGTACTTC.

The V and J genes are TRBV29-1 and TRBJ2-1, with 10 bases aligning to TRBD1. The CDR3 runs 15 residues. Germline trimming cut 1 base from V and 1 base from J; bases unmatched to any gene: 1. CDR1 SQVTM and CDR2 ANQGSEA come from the germline V gene. As DNA, the CDR3 is TGCAGCGTTGAAGGGGGACAGGGGTCCTACAATGAGCAGTTCTTC. Translated: CSVEGGQGSYNEQFF.

The V call is TRBV10-3, the J call TRBJ2-1, with 12 bases fitting TRBD2. The V gene end was trimmed by 6 bases and the J gene end by 4 bases; junction bases not matched to a gene: 4. The germline V gene has CDR1 ENHRY and CDR2 SYGVKD. This CDR3 has 15 amino acids. The CDR3 is CAISATSGSYNEQFF. The CDR3 DNA reads TGTGCCATCAGCGCGACTAGCGGGAGTTACAATGAGCAGTTCTTC.

This clone was detected once. V and J are TRBV29-1 and TRBJ2-1; tentative D call: TRBD1 (6 bases). Germline assignment: CDR1 SQVTM and CDR2 ANQGSEA. The CDR3 is made up of 12 amino acids. Trimming pared 2 bases from V and 8 bases from J, leaving 10 bases between. CDR3 region: CSVELRGYEQFF. The DNA of the CDR3 is TGCAGCGTTGAACTTAGGGGGTATGAGCAGTTCTTC.

This clone has only a few counts. The chain joins TRBV2 to TRBJ1-6, with 8 bases aligning to TRBD1. Germline-derived CDR1 and CDR2 are SNHLY and FYNNEI. The J segment lost 10 bases and the V segment lost 6 bases, leaving 8 bases of the junction unmatched. The CDR3 runs 14 residues. Written as DNA, the CDR3 is TGTGCCAGCAGCGACAGGGGTGTACGGTCACCCCTCCACTTT. The encoded protein is CASSDRGVRSPLHF.

The CDR3 DNA sequence: TGTGCCAGCAGTGAAGTCGTGGCAGGAAAGACTGAAGCTTTCTTT. This sequence encodes CASSEVVAGKTEAFF. This chain joins TRBV6-1 and TRBJ1-1; D unclear. The germline V gene has CDR1 MNHNS and CDR2 SASEGT. Trimming took 1 base from V and 5 from J, leaving 14 bases between them. The CDR3 length is 15 residues.

This chain connects TRBV11-2 to TRBJ2-1, with 8 bases identical to TRBD1. Germline assignment: CDR1 SGHAT and CDR2 FQNNGV. The CDR3 is made up of 14 amino acids. Unmatched junction bases numbered 3, after V lost 2 bases and J lost 6 bases. CDR3 nucleotide sequence: TGTGCCAGCAGCTTATCAGGGGGCTCCAATGAGCAGTTCTTC. Translating gives CASSLSGGSNEQFF.

This clone was recorded only once. The chain links TRBV4-2 to TRBJ2-2, with a possible D match to TRBD2 (5 bases). V shed 4 bases and J shed 0 bases, with 9 bases lying between them. Germline CDR1 and CDR2: LGHNA and YNFKEQ. CDR3 length: 15 residues. In DNA form, the CDR3 reads TGTGCCAGCAGCCCCCGCGGGTCGAACACCGGGGAGCTGTTTTTT. It codes for CASSPRGSNTGELFF.

The chain recombines TRBV6-1 with TRBJ2-7; a possible D gene is TRBD1 (6 bases). Trimming took off 1 base at V and 3 bases at J, with 16 bases between the two ends. Germline CDR1 and CDR2: MNHNS and SASEGT. There are 16 residues in the CDR3. The CDR3 DNA reads as TGTGCCAGCAGTGAAGTGCTGGGACAAGGGGTCTACGAGCAGTACTTC. Amino acid sequence: CASSEVLGQGVYEQYF.

The genes are TRBV29-1 and TRBJ1-2; maybe TRBD1 (5 bases). The CDR3 has 13 amino acids. Trimming removed 2 bases at V and 8 bases at J, with 15 bases between. Germline values: CDR1 SQVTM, CDR2 ANQGSEA. CDR3 in DNA: TGCAGCGTTGAAAATAGAAGGGGATGGGGCTACACCTTC. Its protein product is CSVENRRGWGYTF. Complete variable domain (other parts from reference TRBV29-1 and TRBJ1-2): SAVISQKPSRDICQRGTSLTIQCQVDSQVTMMFWYRQQPGQSLTLIATANQGSEATYESGFVIDKFPISRPNLTFSTLTVSNMSPEDSSIYLCSVENRRGWGYTFGSGTRLTVV.

This rearrangement joins TRBV11-2 to TRBJ1-4, with no clear D. Germline CDR1 reads SGHAT; CDR2 reads FQNNGV. Trimming left V 3 bases short and J 0 bases short, with 8 bases between. This CDR3 is 15 amino acids long. CDR3 loop: CASSLGATTNEKLFF. For the CDR3, the DNA is TGTGCCAGCAGCTTGGGCGCTACAACTAATGAAAAACTGTTTTTT.